These 18 T cell receptor beta chains were all obtained from the same sample, sequenced in a study of cytomegalovirus exposure and HLA in healthy donors. The PCR had 60 Vbeta and 13 Jbeta primers. The assay was immunoSEQ multiplex PCR, and TCRdb's table has in-frame clones only and misses some. This repertoire includes some 130,000 clones. The material sequenced was PBMCs. The source is a woman between 40 and 55 years old in good health and CMV-seropositive.

The rearrangement links TRBV29-1 to TRBJ1-4; D is uncertain. Trimming shortened V by 4 bases and J by 5 bases, and 11 bases separated the two germline ends. The V gene's germline CDR1 is SQVTM and CDR2 ANQGSEA. This CDR3 spans 13 amino acids. CDR3 protein: CSVGSRLNEKLFF. CDR3 DNA: TGCAGCGTTGGTTCGAGGCTGAATGAAAAACTGTTTTTT.

The chain employs TRBV28 and TRBJ1-5, with 7 bases fitting TRBD1. CDR3 size: 16 residues. CDR1 and CDR2 from the germline V gene are MDHEN and SYDVKM. Unmatched junction bases numbered 11, after V lost 3 bases and J lost 6 bases. The CDR3: CASSFGLRSGGQPQHF. The CDR3 DNA reads TGTGCCAGCAGTTTTGGGTTGAGGTCAGGGGGTCAGCCCCAGCATTTT.

The V call is TRBV7-9, the J call TRBJ2-3; 13 bases are shared with TRBD2. This CDR3 is 17 amino acids long. V was pared by 4 bases and J by 2 bases, with 6 bases of the junction left unmatched. The germline CDR1 and CDR2 sequences are SEHNR and FQNEAQ (reference sequence). For the CDR3, the DNA is TGTGCCAGCAGCTCCCGGACTAGCGGGGGACACACAGATACGCAGTATTTT. Translation gives CASSSRTSGGHTDTQYF.

The chain uses TRBV5-4 and TRBJ2-1, with a possible D match to TRBD2 (7 bases). Trimming left V 4 bases short and J 9 bases short, with 20 bases between. Germline loops: CDR1 SGHNT, CDR2 YYREEE (reference sequence). The CDR3 runs to 15 residues. This CDR3 is CASSRSSRGASEQFF. The CDR3 bases are TGTGCCAGCAGCCGTTCTTCTCGGGGGGCGAGTGAGCAGTTCTTC.

The gene calls are TRBV19 and TRBJ2-3, with 14 bases identical to TRBD2. The CDR3 consists of 17 residues. The V gene's germline CDR1 is LNHDA and CDR2 SQIVND (reference sequence). With 4 bases clipped from V and 2 bases from J, the junction kept 5 bases outside the gene matches. The DNA of the CDR3 is TGTGCCAGTAGTAAGGGGACTAGCGGGAGTCACACAGATACGCAGTATTTT. Translation: CASSKGTSGSHTDTQYF.

The rearrangement links TRBV5-1 to TRBJ1-3; D gene ambiguous. Deletions cut 0 bases from V and 4 bases from J, with 5 bases between. CDR3 length equals 13 residues. From germline, CDR1 is SGHRS and CDR2 YFSETQ. As DNA, the CDR3 is TGCGCCAGCAGCTTGGACATCGGAAACACCATATATTTT. Translating gives CASSLDIGNTIYF.

The DNA of the CDR3 is TGTGCCAGCAGCTTAGCGACAGGGGGCGGAACCGGGGAGCTGTTTTTT. Amino acid sequence: CASSLATGGGTGELFF. The genes are TRBV11-3 and TRBJ2-2, with 10 bases fitting TRBD1. Germline lookup yields CDR1 SGHNT and CDR2 YENEEA. V shed 1 base, J shed 5 bases, and the junction held 4 bases outside the gene matches. This CDR3 is 16 amino acids long.

The CDR3 reads CASSETPNTEAFF. The CDR3 bases are TGTGCCAGCAGTGAGACACCTAACACTGAAGCTTTCTTT. V is TRBV27 and J is TRBJ1-1, with D unresolved. The CDR3 runs to 13 residues. The germline V gene encodes CDR1 MNHEY and CDR2 SMNVEV (reference sequence). Between the trimmed V and J ends, which lost 5 bases and 2 bases, there was a span of 9 bases.

This chain joins TRBV27 and TRBJ2-7; D might be TRBD2 (6 bases). Germline V gives CDR1 MNHEY, CDR2 SMNVEV (reference sequence). The CDR3 extends over 12 amino acids. V was trimmed by 6 bases and J by 4 bases, leaving 10 bases between them. The CDR3 here is CASRASEYEQYF. DNA of the CDR3: TGTGCCAGCAGGGCTAGCGAGTACGAGCAGTACTTC.

Notes on this clone: Other nucleotide sequences from this sample produce the same CDR3. The rearrangement joins TRBV15 to TRBJ2-7; D possibly corresponds to TRBD2 (6 bases). The CDR3 has 16 residues. V dropped 5 bases and J dropped 2 bases, with 19 bases sitting between them. In germline, CDR1 is LNHNV, CDR2 YYDKDF (reference sequence). This CDR3 is CATSGGGPEGTYEQYF. DNA for the CDR3: TGTGCCACCAGCGGTGGAGGGCCAGAGGGAACCTACGAGCAGTACTTC.

V is TRBV7-9 and J is TRBJ2-1; tentative D call: TRBD2 (5 bases). The CDR3 has 12 residues. The V gene's germline CDR1 is SEHNR and CDR2 FQNEAQ (reference sequence). Trimming removed 5 bases from V and 7 bases from J, with 9 bases in between. The DNA of the CDR3 is TGTGCCAGCAGCGCTACGGGGAATGAGCAGTTCTTC. Translating it yields CASSATGNEQFF.

The chain uses TRBV5-1 and TRBJ2-7; possibly TRBD2 for D (5 bases). The germline V gene has CDR1 SGHRS and CDR2 YFSETQ. V lost 4 bases and J lost 5, with 10 bases in between. The CDR3 has 12 amino acids. As DNA, the CDR3 is TGCGCCAGCAGCGATGCGGGTAACGAGCAGTACTTC. This sequence encodes CASSDAGNEQYF. Variable domain in full (rest from reference TRBV5-1 and TRBJ2-7): KAGVTQTPRYLIKTRGQQVTLSCSPISGHRSVSWYQQTPGQGLQFLFEYFSETQRNKGNFPGRFSGRQFSNSRSEMNVSTLELGDSALYLCASSDAGNEQYFGPGTRLTVT.

The rearrangement uses TRBV28 and TRBJ2-4; D gene ambiguous. The CDR3 consists of 13 residues. Germline-derived CDR1 and CDR2 are MDHEN and SYDVKM. The V gene lost 7 bases and the J gene lost 0 bases, with 7 bases spanning the gap. Written as DNA, the CDR3 is TGTGCCAGCACGCTACCAGCCAAAAACATTCAGTACTTC. This translates into CASTLPAKNIQYF.

V and J are TRBV9 and TRBJ2-3; a possible D gene is TRBD2 (6 bases). V was shortened by 0 bases and J by 0 bases, with 8 bases between the two germline ends. The CDR3 has 15 residues. Germline V lookup: CDR1 SGDLS, CDR2 YYNGEE. The CDR3 sequence: CASSVVGSSTDTQYF. DNA for the CDR3: TGTGCCAGCAGCGTAGTCGGGAGTAGCACAGATACGCAGTATTTT.

The chain uses TRBV7-3 and TRBJ2-3; 9 bases map to TRBD2. Unmatched junction bases numbered 6, after V lost 1 base and J lost 4 bases. The CDR3 has 16 residues. Looked up from germline, CDR1 is SGHTA and CDR2 is FQGTGA. The chain's CDR3 is CASSLIGGRVADTQYF. CDR3 DNA sequence: TGTGCCAGCAGCTTAATCGGCGGGAGGGTAGCAGATACGCAGTATTTT.

The rearrangement uses TRBV6-5 and TRBJ2-7; 8 nucleotides align to TRBD2. The CDR3 is 14 amino acids. Germline V gives CDR1 MNHEY, CDR2 SVGAGI. V lost 5 bases to trimming and J lost 2 bases; unmatched junction nucleotides: 5. CDR3 protein: CASSIAGTAYEQYF. The CDR3 DNA is TGTGCCAGCAGTATAGCGGGAACCGCCTACGAGCAGTACTTC.

This chain connects TRBV7-8 to TRBJ2-1, with a possible D match to TRBD2 (6 bases). CDR3 size: 14 residues. With 3 bases removed from V and 8 bases from J, the gap between germline ends came to 14 bases. Germline values: CDR1 SGHVS, CDR2 FQNEAQ. As DNA, the CDR3 is TGTGCCAGCAGCTTCCGGGAGAGTGGGTATGAGCAGTTCTTC. Amino acids: CASSFRESGYEQFF.

The rearrangement joins TRBV6-5 to TRBJ2-7; D is possibly TRBD2 (5 bases). The CDR3 spans 14 residues. V lost 9 bases and J lost 2, with 17 bases in between. Looked up from germline, CDR1 is MNHEY and CDR2 is SVGAGI. Here the CDR3 reads CARCGPRSTYEQYF. DNA of the CDR3: TGTGCCAGGTGCGGGCCGCGATCAACCTACGAGCAGTACTTC.